This T cell receptor beta chain is drawn from a study of blood T cell repertoires in COVID-19 (TCRdb year 2020). Looking at the study overall: Samples covering the acute and convalescent phases of COVID-19 were provided by collaborators in the United States, Italy and Spain. The prospective study material was composed of cDNA or gDNA derived from T cells, B-cell-depleted T cells, or PBMCs. Nearly every sample came with metadata listing a de-identified subject ID, COVID-19 status, age in years and sex. Samples were obtained from the ongoing ImmuneRACE study (first 160 participants) and from about 1,300 subjects provided by 6 global collaborators. The repertoires were released in a freely available public database intended as a resource for research on the immune response to SARS-CoV-2. Where available, HLA class I and class II types were taken from metadata supplied by the sample provider and were not determined by assay-based typing. The dataset comprised deeply sampled blood TCRbeta repertoires from subjects exposed to, actively infected with, or recovered from COVID-19. Points the paper makes about the study in general: The amount of clinical and demographic metadata varied by source and participant and was provided uncurated.

At one collaborating source in Seattle, patients were enrolled during active infection and were followed longitudinally through the course of disease. Collaborating institutions collected whole blood in K2EDTA tubes following their own protocols. For TCRbeta analysis, collaborator samples were shipped as frozen whole blood, as isolated PBMCs, or as DNA extracted from either sample type. As regards this clone: Its antigen is not yet known. Base qualities are missing; no much larger clone stands one base away.

TCRbeta CDR3 regions were amplified from genomic DNA using the immunoSEQ Assay, a bias-controlled multiplex PCR. The published analysis was carried out like this. The number of nucleated cells in each sample was estimated from the amplification of reference gene primers within the assay. To quantify the absolute abundance of each unique TCRbeta CDR3 rearrangement, sequence reads were collapsed and filtered. For each sample, productive Simpson clonality was calculated by taking the square root of Simpson's diversity index across productive rearrangements. TCRdb carries this immuneACCESS record with in-frame sequences only. Its versions omit some clonotypes, under half of them owing to an unresolved V gene in the studies checked, with the rest unexplained. V and J calls and clone size are as listed in that table; D and trimming were resolved from the DNA. Present in this sample are fewer than 250,000 clones, nearly 95% of which were seen just once. The ten largest clones take up around 0.83% of the sample.

From the cysteine up to the phenylalanine, the CDR3 has a length of 16 residues. Of all the DNA, just the CDR3 is kept, 48 bases in frame from base 1. The germline V gene (reference sequence) specifies LGHDT as CDR1 and YNNKEL as CDR2. V sheds 5 bases and J sheds 0 bases, leaving 14 bases between their ends. The chain is made from TRBV3-1 (or the pseudogene TRBV3-2) and TRBJ1-3, and possibly TRBD1, on 5 matching bases. This clonotype was obtained from a man aged 25 to 45 with COVID-19, enrolled during active disease. The sample was peripheral blood. The nucleotides read TGTGCCAGCAGCTATCGACAGTCGAGCTCTGGAAACACCATATATTTT. Its protein reads: CASSYRQSSSGNTIYF.